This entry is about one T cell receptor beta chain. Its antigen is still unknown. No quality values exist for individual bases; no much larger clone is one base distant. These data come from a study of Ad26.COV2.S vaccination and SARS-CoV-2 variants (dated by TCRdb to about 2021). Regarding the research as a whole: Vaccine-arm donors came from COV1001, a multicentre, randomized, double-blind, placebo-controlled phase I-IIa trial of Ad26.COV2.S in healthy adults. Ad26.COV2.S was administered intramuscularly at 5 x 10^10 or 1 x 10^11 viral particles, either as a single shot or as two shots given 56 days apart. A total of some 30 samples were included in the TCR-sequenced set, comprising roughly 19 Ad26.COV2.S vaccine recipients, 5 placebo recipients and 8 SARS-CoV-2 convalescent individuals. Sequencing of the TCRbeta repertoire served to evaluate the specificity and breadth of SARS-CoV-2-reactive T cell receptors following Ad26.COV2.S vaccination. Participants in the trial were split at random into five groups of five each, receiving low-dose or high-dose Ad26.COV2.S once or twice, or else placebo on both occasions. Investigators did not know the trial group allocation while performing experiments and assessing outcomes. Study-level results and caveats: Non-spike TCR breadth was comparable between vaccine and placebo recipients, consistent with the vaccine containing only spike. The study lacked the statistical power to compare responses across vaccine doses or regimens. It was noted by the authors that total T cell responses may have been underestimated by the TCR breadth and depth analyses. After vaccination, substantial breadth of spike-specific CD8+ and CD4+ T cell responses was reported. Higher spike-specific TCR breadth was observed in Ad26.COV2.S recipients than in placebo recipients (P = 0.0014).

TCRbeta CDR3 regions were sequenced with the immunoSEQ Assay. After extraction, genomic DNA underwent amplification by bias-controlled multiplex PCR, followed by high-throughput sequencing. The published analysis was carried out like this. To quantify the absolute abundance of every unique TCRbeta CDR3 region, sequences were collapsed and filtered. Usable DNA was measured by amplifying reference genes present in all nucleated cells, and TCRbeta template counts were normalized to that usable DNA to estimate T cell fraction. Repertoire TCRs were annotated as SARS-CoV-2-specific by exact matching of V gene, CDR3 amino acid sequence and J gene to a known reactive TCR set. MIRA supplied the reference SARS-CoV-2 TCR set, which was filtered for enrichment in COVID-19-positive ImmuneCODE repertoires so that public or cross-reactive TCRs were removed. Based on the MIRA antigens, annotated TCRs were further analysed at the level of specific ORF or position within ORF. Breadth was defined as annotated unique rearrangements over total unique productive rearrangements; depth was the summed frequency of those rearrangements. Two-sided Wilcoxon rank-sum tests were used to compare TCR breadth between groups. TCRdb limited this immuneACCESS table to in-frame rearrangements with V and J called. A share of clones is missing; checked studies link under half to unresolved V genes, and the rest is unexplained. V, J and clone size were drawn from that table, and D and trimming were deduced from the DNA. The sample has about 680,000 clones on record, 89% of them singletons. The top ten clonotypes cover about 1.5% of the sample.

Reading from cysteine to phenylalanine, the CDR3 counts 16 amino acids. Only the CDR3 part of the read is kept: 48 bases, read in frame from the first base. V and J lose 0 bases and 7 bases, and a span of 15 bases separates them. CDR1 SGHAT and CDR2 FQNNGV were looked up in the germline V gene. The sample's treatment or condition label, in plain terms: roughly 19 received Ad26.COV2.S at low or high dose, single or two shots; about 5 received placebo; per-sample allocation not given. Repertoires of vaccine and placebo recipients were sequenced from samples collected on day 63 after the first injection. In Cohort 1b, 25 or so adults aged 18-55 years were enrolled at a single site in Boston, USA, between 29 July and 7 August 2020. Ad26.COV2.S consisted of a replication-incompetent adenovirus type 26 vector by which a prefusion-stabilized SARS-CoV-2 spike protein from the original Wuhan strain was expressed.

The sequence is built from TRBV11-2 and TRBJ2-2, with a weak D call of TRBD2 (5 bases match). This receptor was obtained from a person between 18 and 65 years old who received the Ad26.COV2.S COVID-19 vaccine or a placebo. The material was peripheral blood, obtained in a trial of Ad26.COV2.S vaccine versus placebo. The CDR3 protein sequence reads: CASSLDPGVLSGELFF. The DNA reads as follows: TGTGCCAGCAGCTTAGATCCCGGGGTCCTAAGCGGGGAGCTGTTTTTT.